Sequencing of this T cell receptor beta chain was carried out in a study of long-term antiretroviral therapy in people with HIV. The assay, immunoSEQ v3.0, was run at survey level. The method was immunoSEQ multiplex PCR; TCRdb's version includes in-frame clones alone and lacks a portion of them. This sample has fewer than 30,000 clones, with 80% to 90% found just once. V lost 0 bases to trimming and J lost 0 bases; unmatched junction nucleotides: 3. Germline V gene lookup returns CDR1 LGHNA and CDR2 YSLEER. The CDR3 totals 18 residues. Notes on this clone: Antigen specificity is unknown.

Study-wide points: Versus controls, repertoires in people with HIV had narrower CDR3 length ranges. Sampling of blood ran from the mid-2000s to the late 2010s, and older ART regimens were possibly in use.

The rearrangement uses TRBV4-3 and TRBJ1-6, with 9 nucleotides matching TRBD1. This TCR was sampled from a man aged 30-40 years with HIV. This sample comprised unsorted PBMCs, obtained about 4.3 years after starting antiretroviral therapy. The chain's CDR3 is CASSQDGQGSSYNSPLHF. The CDR3 DNA sequence: TGCGCCAGCAGCCAAGACGGACAGGGGAGCTCCTATAATTCACCCCTCCACTTT.